Listed here are 16 T cell receptor beta chains from one sample, sequenced in a study of blood T cell repertoires in COVID-19. This table comes from immunoSEQ multiplex PCR, and its TCRdb copy is limited to in-frame clones, with some not included. The sample lists around 400,000 clones; around nine tenths were seen once. Sample: PBMCs or T cells enriched from blood (not recorded which). The source is a woman aged 18-29 years who had been exposed to COVID-19.

V usage is TRBV7-9 and J usage is TRBJ1-1, with D perhaps matching TRBD1 (6 bases). The CDR3 length is 13 residues. With 2 bases removed from V and 8 bases from J, the gap between germline ends came to 12 bases. CDR1 and CDR2 (germline): SEHNR, FQNEAQ (reference sequence). CDR3 residues: CASSLLVTGEAFF. CDR3 nucleotide sequence: TGTGCCAGCAGCTTATTAGTGACAGGCGAAGCTTTCTTT. The full variable domain, with the rest looked up from reference TRBV7-9 and TRBJ1-1, is DTGVSQNPRHKITKRGQNVTFRCDPISEHNRLYWYRQTLGQGPEFLTYFQNEAQLEKSRLLSDRFSAERPKGSFSTLEIQRTEQGDSAMYLCASSLLVTGEAFFGQGTRLTVV.

J is TRBJ1-1 and V is TRBV3-1 (or the pseudogene TRBV3-2), with 8 bases fitting TRBD1. The V segment lost 3 bases and the J segment 7 bases; nucleotides outside the gene matches: 4. CDR3 length: 13 residues. CDR1 is LGHDT and CDR2 is YNNKEL in the germline V gene (reference sequence). CDR3 sequence reads: CASSHRDRYEAFF. The CDR3 DNA follows: TGTGCCAGCAGCCATCGGGACAGGTATGAAGCTTTCTTT.

The chain couples TRBV11-1 to TRBJ1-1; D call uncertain. The length of the CDR3 is 14 residues. Germline V gene sequence: CDR1 SGHAT, CDR2 FQDESV (reference sequence). V gave up 3 bases and J gave up 3 bases, with 11 bases separating them. The chain's CDR3 is CASSFRRLDTEAFF. CDR3 nucleotides: TGTGCCAGCAGCTTCAGACGCCTAGACACTGAAGCTTTCTTT.

This clone was counted a single time. The chain employs TRBV6-5 and TRBJ2-2; D may be TRBD1 (6 bases). This CDR3 has 14 residues. Germline assignment: CDR1 MNHEY and CDR2 SVGAGI. V dropped 5 bases and J dropped 3 bases, with 10 bases sitting between them. This chain's CDR3 is CASSRQVYTGELFF. The CDR3 coding sequence is TGTGCCAGCAGTCGACAGGTCTACACCGGGGAGCTGTTTTTT.

The chain combines TRBV21-1 with TRBJ2-2; the table's D call TRBD2 went unverified against the DNA. TRBV21-1 is deemed a pseudogene. This CDR3 comprises 14 residues. The CDR3 here is CASSTGVFTGELFF. Written as DNA, the CDR3 is TGTGCCAGCAGCACGGGGGTGTTCACCGGGGAGCTGTTTTTT.

V and J are TRBV6-5 and TRBJ2-7; D is possibly TRBD2 (5 bases). CDR3 length equals 13 residues. Per germline, CDR1 MNHEY and CDR2 SVGAGI. V dropped 3 bases and J dropped 4 bases, with 10 bases sitting between them. The CDR3 here is CASSYGSEYEQYF. For the CDR3, the DNA is TGTGCCAGCAGTTATGGGAGCGAGTACGAGCAGTACTTC.

This chain uses TRBV6-5 with TRBJ1-4; D not certain. Looked up from germline, CDR1 is MNHEY and CDR2 is SVGAGI. This CDR3 is built from 15 residues. Deletions cut 0 bases from V and 7 bases from J, with 12 bases between. The CDR3 loop is CASSYSQAKSEKLFF. CDR3 in DNA: TGTGCCAGCAGTTACTCCCAGGCTAAAAGTGAAAAACTGTTTTTT.

This chain joins TRBV4-3 and TRBJ2-1; the match to TRBD2 covers 13 bases. The junction had 5 bases not matched to a gene; V was cut back by 4 bases and J by 8 bases. Germline loops: CDR1 LGHNA, CDR2 YSLEER. This CDR3 spans 15 amino acids. This chain's CDR3 is CASSLWTSGGDEQFF. The CDR3 DNA is TGCGCCAGCAGCCTGTGGACTAGCGGGGGTGATGAGCAGTTCTTC.

This chain connects TRBV4-2 to TRBJ1-6; 7 bases are shared with TRBD1. CDR1 and CDR2 from the germline V gene are LGHNA and YNFKEQ. This CDR3 is built from 14 residues. V lost 0 bases and J lost 11; bases outside the gene matches: 4. CDR3 residues: CASSQDRQGAPLHF. The CDR3 DNA reads TGTGCCAGCAGCCAAGATAGGCAGGGGGCACCCCTCCACTTT.

V gene TRBV9 combines with J gene TRBJ1-2; D ambiguous. Germline V lookup: CDR1 SGDLS, CDR2 YYNGEE. The germline V and J ends were trimmed by 4 bases and 1 base, with 14 bases remaining between them. The CDR3 totals 15 residues. The CDR3 spells CASSPRGHDNYGYTF. In nucleotides, the CDR3 is TGTGCCAGCAGCCCCCGTGGGCATGATAACTATGGCTACACCTTC.

The chain is built from TRBV9 and TRBJ1-6; D not certain. Germline assignment: CDR1 SGDLS and CDR2 YYNGEE. V lost 4 bases and J 2 bases, leaving 13 bases between the germline ends. The CDR3 length is 16 residues. CDR3 residues: CASSPSGVAYNSPLHF. CDR3 bases: TGTGCCAGCAGCCCAAGCGGGGTCGCCTATAATTCACCCCTCCACTTT.

The chain uses TRBV30 and TRBJ2-7; the D is unclear. V lost 0 bases and J 1 base, leaving 10 bases between the germline ends. The germline gives CDR1 GTSNPN, CDR2 SVGIG (reference sequence). The CDR3 totals 14 residues. As DNA, the CDR3 is TGTGCCTGGAGTGTAAAGGTCGGGTCCTACGAGCAGTACTTC. Translated: CAWSVKVGSYEQYF.

J is TRBJ2-7 and V is TRBV4-2; 11 bases map to TRBD1. V was pared by 0 bases and J by 0 bases, with 4 bases of the junction left unmatched. The CDR3 contains 17 residues. CDR1 is LGHNA, CDR2 YNFKEQ, per germline. CDR3 DNA sequence: TGTGCCAGCAGCCAAGACACCGGGACAGGGGGCTCCTACGAGCAGTACTTC. It yields the protein CASSQDTGTGGSYEQYF.

The genes are TRBV9 and TRBJ2-1, with 9 bases aligning to TRBD1. The germline V gene has CDR1 SGDLS and CDR2 YYNGEE. V dropped 6 bases and J dropped 7; count of bases not matched to a gene: 8. The CDR3 totals 14 residues. The CDR3 spells CASNQGQGLNEQFF. Written as DNA, the CDR3 is TGTGCCAGCAACCAGGGACAGGGATTGAATGAGCAGTTCTTC.

Comment on this clone: Distinct nucleotide sequences in the sample also encode this CDR3. The genes are TRBV27 and TRBJ2-1; D might be TRBD2 (5 bases). Germline values: CDR1 MNHEY, CDR2 SMNVEV (reference sequence). Trimming cost V 2 bases and J 0 bases, with 5 bases left between them. This CDR3 has 14 residues. CDR3 nucleotide sequence: TGTGCCAGCAGTTTAGGGAGCTCCTACAATGAGCAGTTCTTC. It codes for CASSLGSSYNEQFF.

The V call is TRBV18, the J call TRBJ1-3; 7 bases map to TRBD1. Germline V gene lookup returns CDR1 KGHSH and CDR2 LQKENI. The length of the CDR3 is 15 residues. Trimming took 0 bases from V and 5 from J; bases not matched to a gene: 4. Here the CDR3 DNA reads TGTGCCAGCTCACCACCCACGGGACAGCGAAACACCATATATTTT. Amino acids: CASSPPTGQRNTIYF. Combining the CDR3 with reference TRBV18 and TRBJ1-3 gives the whole variable domain NAGVMQNPRHLVRRRGQEARLRCSPMKGHSHVYWYRQLPEEGLKFMVYLQKENIIDESGMPKERFSAEFPKEGPSILRIQQVVRGDSAAYFCASSPPTGQRNTIYFGEGSWLTVV.